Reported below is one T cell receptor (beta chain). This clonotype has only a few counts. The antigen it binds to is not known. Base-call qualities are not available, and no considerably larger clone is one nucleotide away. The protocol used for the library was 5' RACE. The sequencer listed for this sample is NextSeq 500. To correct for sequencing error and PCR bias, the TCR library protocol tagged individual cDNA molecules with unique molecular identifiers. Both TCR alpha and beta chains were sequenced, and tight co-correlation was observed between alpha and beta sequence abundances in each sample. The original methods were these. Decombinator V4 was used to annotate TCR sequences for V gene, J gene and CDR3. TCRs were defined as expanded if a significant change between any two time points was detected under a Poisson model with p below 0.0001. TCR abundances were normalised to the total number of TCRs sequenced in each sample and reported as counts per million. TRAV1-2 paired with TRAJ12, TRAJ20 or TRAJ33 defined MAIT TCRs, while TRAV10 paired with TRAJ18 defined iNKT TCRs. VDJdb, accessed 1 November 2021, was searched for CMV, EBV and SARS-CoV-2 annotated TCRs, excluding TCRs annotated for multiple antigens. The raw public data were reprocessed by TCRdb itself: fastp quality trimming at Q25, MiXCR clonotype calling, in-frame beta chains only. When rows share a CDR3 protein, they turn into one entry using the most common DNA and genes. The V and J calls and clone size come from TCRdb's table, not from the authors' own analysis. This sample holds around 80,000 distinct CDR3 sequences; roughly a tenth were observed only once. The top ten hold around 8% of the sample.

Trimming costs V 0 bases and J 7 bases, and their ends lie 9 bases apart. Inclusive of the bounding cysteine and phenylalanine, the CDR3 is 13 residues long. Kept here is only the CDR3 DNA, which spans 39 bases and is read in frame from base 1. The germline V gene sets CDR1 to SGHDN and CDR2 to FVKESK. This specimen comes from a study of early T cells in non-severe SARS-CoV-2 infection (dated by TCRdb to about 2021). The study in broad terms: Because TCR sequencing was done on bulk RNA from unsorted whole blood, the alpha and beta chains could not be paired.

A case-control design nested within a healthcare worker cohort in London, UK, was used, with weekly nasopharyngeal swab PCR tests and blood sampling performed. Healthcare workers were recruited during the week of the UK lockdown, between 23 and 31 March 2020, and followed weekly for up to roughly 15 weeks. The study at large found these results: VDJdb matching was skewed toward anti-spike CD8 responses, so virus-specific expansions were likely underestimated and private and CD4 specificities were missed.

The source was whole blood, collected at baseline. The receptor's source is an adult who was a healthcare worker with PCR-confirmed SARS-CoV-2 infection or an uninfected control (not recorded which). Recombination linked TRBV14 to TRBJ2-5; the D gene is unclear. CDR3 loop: CASSQDKWGTQYF. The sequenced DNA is TGTGCCAGCAGCCAAGATAAATGGGGGACCCAGTACTTC.